This T cell receptor (beta chain) was documented in a study of cytomegalovirus exposure and HLA in healthy donors (dated by TCRdb to about 2017). With respect to the entire study: The 500 to 800 repertoires of the first cohort and the 120 validation repertoires were produced on the same platform, according to a later analysis. The study combined high-throughput TCR immunosequencing, statistical association of individual TCRs with disease status, and machine learning to predict cytomegalovirus infection status. Besides the first cohort of 666 subjects, a separate validation cohort made up of 120 different subjects was used. The study aimed to test whether cataloging public T cell receptors could reveal signatures of past pathogen exposure.

For CDR1 and CDR2, the germline V gene (reference sequence) lists MNHEY and SMNVEV. From the cysteine up to the phenylalanine, the CDR3 has a length of 18 residues. Only CDR3 DNA is held: 54 bases, read in frame from base 1. Summary of the overall study and its limitations: The study gave a list of 150 to 200 TCR beta chains associated with cytomegalovirus. While some public TCRs were present in many individuals, most TCR sequences turned up only very rarely across donors. Of the cluster scores, around 95% were above 0 in a later analysis, which found that TCRs clustered in the first cohort also tended to co-occur in the 120 validation repertoires. The authors suggested that the approach could potentially be extended to other disease states and immunological phenotypes. The validation cohort had no HLA typing available for a later analysis, so co-occurrence within that cohort was assessed over all 130 or so repertoires. The classifier was reported to diagnose cytomegalovirus status with high specificity and sensitivity in both the original cohort and the validation cohort. In vitro tests confirmed that three of the cytomegalovirus-associated TCR beta chains recognize cytomegalovirus antigens.

The donors belonged to the validation cohort of about 120 subjects, which was separate from the roughly 700-subject first cohort. The sample holds a few counts of this clone. Its cognate antigen has yet to be identified. Its ends do not fully match the called genes, so a read error is possible. To prepare the library, the immunoSEQ multiplex PCR assay was applied. The study's processing was this. A statistical classification framework was developed to diagnose cytomegalovirus status using the catalog of TCR beta chain sequences. TCRdb took this table from immuneACCESS and kept in-frame rearrangements with V and J called. Such tables lack part of the clones; where checked against another copy, unresolved V genes explain under half of the gap, and the rest is unexplained. V, J and clone size are those of that table, while D and trimming were read from the DNA. In this sample the table shows some 170,000 clones, over 80% of which occur a single time. Together, the top ten hold 2% to 2.5% of the sample.

The receptor comes from a man aged 25-40 years in good health and CMV-seropositive. The sequenced material came from PBMCs. Rearrangement joined TRBV27 to TRBJ1-2, and TRBD1 aligns with 11 junction nucleotides. The CDR3 reads CASSGRSRDRGANSGYTF. Read as DNA, the sequence is TGTGCCAGCAGTGGAAGGAGCCGGGACAGGGGGGCTAACTCTGGCTACACCTTC.